These 23 T cell receptor beta chains originate from one sample sequenced in a study of PD-1 blockade in mismatch repair-deficient tumors. Measured with immunoSEQ multiplex PCR; TCRdb has only the in-frame clones, and not every one. The table shows approximately 63,000 clones, with 70% to 90% occurring only once. The input for sequencing was peripheral blood, taken 52 weeks after starting pembrolizumab. Every receptor here comes from an adult with mismatch repair-deficient cancer.

The rearrangement joins TRBV9 to TRBJ2-2; no firm D call. The CDR3 extends over 15 amino acids. Deletions cut 0 bases from V and 2 bases from J, with 8 bases between. Germline CDR1 SGDLS, CDR2 YYNGEE. This CDR3 is CASSVGGRNTGELFF. The CDR3 region has the DNA TGTGCCAGCAGCGTAGGCGGCAGAAACACCGGGGAGCTGTTTTTT.

This sequence joins TRBV5-1 and TRBJ2-7, with D unresolved. Trimming pared 0 bases from V and 2 bases from J, leaving 12 bases between. There are 15 residues in the CDR3. Germline V gene lookup returns CDR1 SGHRS and CDR2 YFSETQ. CDR3 nucleotide sequence: TGCGCCAGCAGCTTGGTGGCCCAGGAAACCTACGAGCAGTACTTC. This gives the protein CASSLVAQETYEQYF.

The genes are TRBV27 and TRBJ2-1, with D possibly TRBD2 on 6 matching bases. Trimming stripped 2 bases from V and 8 bases from J, with 16 bases between. The length of the CDR3 is 15 residues. Germline CDR1 and CDR2: MNHEY and SMNVEV (reference sequence). The CDR3 protein is CASSLIPGVRDEQFF. For the CDR3, the DNA is TGTGCCAGCAGTTTAATCCCGGGAGTTAGGGATGAGCAGTTCTTC.

The rearrangement joins TRBV5-1 to TRBJ2-3, with 9 bases aligning to TRBD2. The CDR3 is made up of 16 amino acids. V trimming: 0 bases; J trimming: 2 bases; junction bases outside the gene matches: 4. Per germline, CDR1 SGHRS and CDR2 YFSETQ. The CDR3 DNA follows: TGCGCCAGCAGCTTGGGGGCTAGCGGGGACACAGATACGCAGTATTTT. It yields the protein CASSLGASGDTDTQYF.

The chain carries TRBV15 and TRBJ2-1; no definite D call. The V end was cut by 3 bases, the J end by 2 bases, with 2 bases between. Germline V gene lookup returns CDR1 LNHNV and CDR2 YYDKDF (reference sequence). The CDR3 totals 12 residues. CDR3 protein: CATSRTYNEQFF. The CDR3 DNA reads TGTGCCACCAGCAGGACCTACAATGAGCAGTTCTTC.

This chain joins TRBV29-1 and TRBJ2-7; D not resolved. Germline loops: CDR1 SQVTM, CDR2 ANQGSEA. V lost 1 base to trimming and J lost 5 bases, with 9 bases between them. The CDR3 sequence is 12 residues long. The CDR3: CSVEGDRNEQYF. The CDR3 DNA follows: TGCAGCGTTGAAGGGGATAGGAACGAGCAGTACTTC.

This chain links TRBV29-1 with TRBJ2-2; unclear D gene. The CDR3 has 14 residues. The V end lost 7 bases, the J end lost 0 bases, and 12 bases lay between the germline ends. Per germline, CDR1 SQVTM and CDR2 ANQGSEA. The chain's CDR3 is CSAEREANTGELFF. The DNA for the CDR3 is TGCAGCGCAGAGCGAGAAGCGAACACCGGGGAGCTGTTTTTT.

CDR3 sequence: CASSVLGNTGELFF. CDR3 nucleotides: TGTGCCAGTAGTGTCCTAGGCAACACCGGGGAGCTGTTTTTT. This chain uses TRBV19 with TRBJ2-2; D unclear. The germline gives CDR1 LNHDA, CDR2 SQIVND (reference sequence). V lost 5 bases and J lost 2, with 9 bases in between. The CDR3 runs to 14 residues.

The V call is TRBV2, the J call TRBJ2-7, with TRBD2 matching 7 bases. After removal of 0 bases from V and 0 bases from J, the junction contained 11 bases not matched to a gene. The CDR3 has 18 residues. Per germline, CDR1 SNHLY and CDR2 FYNNEI. The CDR3 DNA reads as TGTGCCAGCAGTGAAGCGGCCTCCTGGGGAGGGCGCTCCTACGAGCAGTACTTC. This gives the protein CASSEAASWGGRSYEQYF.

V and J are TRBV9 and TRBJ2-6, with D unresolved. Germline CDR1 reads SGDLS; CDR2 reads YYNGEE. Between the trimmed V and J ends, which lost 2 bases and 0 bases, there was a span of 6 bases. This CDR3 is 15 amino acids long. The CDR3 loop is CASSVTLSGANVLTF. The CDR3 nucleotides are TGTGCCAGCAGCGTCACCCTCTCTGGGGCCAACGTCCTGACTTTC.

This chain connects TRBV9 to TRBJ2-1; 10 bases are a match to TRBD1. The germline V gene encodes CDR1 SGDLS and CDR2 YYNGEE. The CDR3 extends over 14 amino acids. The V segment lost 3 bases and the J segment 10 bases; nucleotides outside the gene matches: 7. CDR3 amino acids: CASSGAQGQGEQFF. CDR3 nucleotides: TGTGCCAGCAGCGGAGCCCAGGGACAGGGGGAGCAGTTCTTC.

The rearrangement links TRBV4-3 to TRBJ2-3; D tentatively reads TRBD1 or TRBD2 (7 bases each). Per the germline V gene, CDR1 is LGHNA and CDR2 is YSLEER. The V end lost 0 bases, the J end lost 4 bases, and 14 bases lay between the germline ends. This CDR3 region has 16 residues. The CDR3 region is CASSQEGPGGADTQYF. CDR3 nucleotide sequence: TGCGCCAGCAGCCAAGAAGGGCCAGGGGGGGCAGATACGCAGTATTTT.

The V and J genes are TRBV19 and TRBJ1-1; a weak D match, TRBD1 (6 bases). The CDR3 is made up of 14 amino acids. Germline CDR1 and CDR2: LNHDA and SQIVND (reference sequence). With 9 bases removed from V and 4 bases from J, the gap between germline ends came to 18 bases. CDR3 sequence: CASRPGAVSTEAFF. For the CDR3, the DNA is TGTGCCAGCCGACCGGGGGCCGTTAGCACTGAAGCTTTCTTT.

This chain joins TRBV7-2 and TRBJ2-7; no definite D call. The CDR3 has 12 amino acids. Germline V gives CDR1 SGHTA, CDR2 FQGNSA. V was trimmed by 1 base and J by 3 bases, leaving 4 bases between them. In DNA form, the CDR3 reads TGTGCCAGCAGCTTAGGGGACTACGAGCAGTACTTC. This sequence encodes CASSLGDYEQYF.

This sequence joins TRBV4-1 and TRBJ2-5; perhaps TRBD1 as D (6 bases). The J call may be wrong; the DNA end is better matched by TRBJ2-7. The CDR3 totals 15 residues. CDR1 is MGHRA and CDR2 is YSYEKL in the germline V gene. The CDR3 loop is CASSQRDTSSYEQYF. The CDR3 region has the DNA TGCGCCAGCAGCCAACGGGACACGAGCTCCTACGAGCAGTACTTC.

The genes are TRBV2 and TRBJ2-5, with 10 bases fitting TRBD2. This CDR3 comprises 18 residues. Germline CDR1 SNHLY, CDR2 FYNNEI. The ends lost 8 bases at V and 5 bases at J; junction bases unmatched: 20. The CDR3 DNA is TGTGCCAGCGCAGGGACAGCTAGCGGGAGAGGTTGGGGGGAGACCCAGTACTTC. This gives the protein CASAGTASGRGWGETQYF.

V and J are TRBV2 and TRBJ1-5; TRBD1 agrees at 8 bases. The CDR3 has 18 residues. Germline CDR1 and CDR2: SNHLY and FYNNEI. The V gene end was trimmed by 0 bases and the J gene end by 3 bases; junction bases not matched to a gene: 10. CDR3 protein: CASSEALLDRVLNQPQHF. CDR3 DNA sequence: TGTGCCAGCAGTGAAGCGCTTTTGGACAGGGTTCTCAATCAGCCCCAGCATTTT.

The V call is TRBV11-2, the J call TRBJ2-7; no definite D call. CDR3 length: 11 amino acids. V lost 5 bases and J lost 3, with 5 bases in between. Germline assignment: CDR1 SGHAT and CDR2 FQNNGV. The chain's CDR3 is CASSTVYEQYF. CDR3 DNA: TGTGCCAGCAGCACCGTCTACGAGCAGTACTTC.

The J gene is TRBJ2-1, the V gene TRBV9, with 8 bases matching TRBD2. The germline CDR1 and CDR2 sequences are SGDLS and YYNGEE. V lost 3 bases, J lost 4 bases, and 6 bases stayed unmatched. The CDR3 spans 15 residues. CDR3 DNA sequence: TGTGCCAGCAGCGGTAGCGGGGAAAAATACAATGAGCAGTTCTTC. Its protein is CASSGSGEKYNEQFF.

This rearrangement joins TRBV5-1 to TRBJ1-1; 8 bases line up with TRBD1. Germline assignment: CDR1 SGHRS and CDR2 YFSETQ. The CDR3 length is 14 residues. The ends lost 5 bases at V and 6 bases at J; junction bases unmatched: 9. CDR3 region: CASRDGTGEPEAFF. The CDR3 DNA reads TGCGCCAGCAGAGACGGGACAGGAGAACCTGAAGCTTTCTTT.

The rearrangement links TRBV6-5 to TRBJ2-7; no reliable D call. The CDR3 sequence is 13 residues long. Trimming left V 2 bases short and J 0 bases short, with 5 bases between. CDR1 and CDR2 from the germline V gene are MNHEY and SVGAGI. CDR3 DNA: TGTGCCAGCAGTTACACAGCCTCCTACGAGCAGTACTTC. Amino acids: CASSYTASYEQYF.

The rearrangement joins TRBV10-2 to TRBJ2-1; 7 bases line up with TRBD2. The trim removed 2 bases at V and 6 bases at J, leaving 1 base unmatched. CDR1 and CDR2 from the germline V gene are WSHSY and SAAADI. The CDR3 covers 13 residues. This CDR3 is CASSEGLGNEQFF. The CDR3 coding sequence is TGCGCCAGCAGTGAGGGACTAGGCAATGAGCAGTTCTTC.

V gene TRBV5-1 combines with J gene TRBJ2-1, with TRBD1 matching over 8 bases. J was trimmed by 8 bases and V by 4 bases; bases with no gene match: 11. In germline, CDR1 is SGHRS, CDR2 YFSETQ. The CDR3 has 15 residues. CDR3 in amino acids: CASSLETGEEDEQFF. The CDR3 DNA reads TGCGCCAGCAGCCTAGAGACAGGGGAGGAGGATGAGCAGTTCTTC.